These 29 T cell receptor beta chains originate from one sample sequenced in a study of glioma-infiltrating T cells. Using RNA template, CDR3s of TCR alpha and beta were amplified with iRepertoire arm-PCR. TCRdb re-called the multiplex PCR reads through MiXCR, storing one row per CDR3 protein. The data show roughly 190,000 distinct CDR3 sequences, 32% seen once. The source material was glioma tissue, nonneoplastic brain tissue, or PBMCs (not recorded which). Receptor source: a human donor with low-grade glioma or glioblastoma, undergoing nonglioma brain surgery, or in good health (not recorded which).

In regard to this clonotype: A much larger clone differs by one base, so this may be a read error. The V gene is TRBV7-3, the J gene TRBJ1-5, with D unresolved. The CDR3 covers 17 residues. Germline CDR1 is SGHTA and CDR2 is FQGTGA. The CDR3 loop reads CASSLVGTDLSNQPRHF. The CDR3 DNA reads TGTGCCAGCAGCTTAGTAGGCACAGACCTTAGCAATCAGCCCCGGCATTTT.

This clonotype was counted ten times or more. V is TRBV25-1 and J is TRBJ1-1; D is unclear. There are 15 residues in the CDR3. The germline gives CDR1 MGHDK, CDR2 SYGVNS. V was cut by 11 bases and J by 5 bases, with 24 bases left in between. In DNA, the CDR3 is TGTGCCTCGAAGACTGAAGCTTTCTTCCAGACTGAAGCTTTCTTT. It codes for CASKTEAFFQTEAFF.

In its sample, this clonotype was seen many times. The chain carries TRBV4-2 and TRBJ2-7; 16 bases map to TRBD2. V was clipped by 3 bases and J by 4 bases; unmatched bases: 0. Per the germline V gene, CDR1 is LGHNA and CDR2 is YNFKEQ. The CDR3 runs 15 residues. The CDR3 DNA reads TGTGCCAGCAGCCAGGGACTAGCGGGAGGGTACGAGCAGTACTTC. This encodes CASSQGLAGGYEQYF.

This clonotype was picked up a small number of times. The V call is TRBV5-1, the J call TRBJ1-1; D uncertain. Trimming removed 0 bases from V and 3 bases from J, with 12 bases in between. Germline loops: CDR1 SGHRS, CDR2 YFSETQ. This CDR3 region has 15 residues. The CDR3 DNA sequence: TGCGCCAGCAGCTTGGTCCGAACAGACGACACTGAAGCTTTCTTT. It is translated as CASSLVRTDDTEAFF. Using reference TRBV5-1 and TRBJ1-1 for the parts outside the CDR3, the full variable domain is KAGVTQTPRYLIKTRGQQVTLSCSPISGHRSVSWYQQTPGQGLQFLFEYFSETQRNKGNFPGRFSGRQFSNSRSEMNVSTLELGDSALYLCASSLVRTDDTEAFFGQGTRLTVV.

This clonotype occurred many times. The chain links TRBV27 to TRBJ1-6; TRBD1 agrees at 11 bases. From germline, CDR1 is MNHEY and CDR2 SMNVEV (reference sequence). Trimming cost V 1 base and J 6 bases; bases outside gene matches: 5. The CDR3 length is 17 residues. The CDR3 DNA reads as TGTGCCAGCAGTTTATACGGGACAGGGGGATCTAATTCACCCCTCCACTTT. It yields the protein CASSLYGTGGSNSPLHF.

The chain recombines TRBV19 with TRBJ1-2, with D maybe TRBD1 (6 bases). Germline CDR1 reads LNHDA; CDR2 reads SQIVND (reference sequence). CDR3 size: 14 residues. V dropped 10 bases and J dropped 12 bases, with 27 bases sitting between them. CDR3 in amino acids: CATNPIRGARGDTF. The CDR3 nucleotides read TGTGCCACGAATCCAATCCGGGGGGCCCGGGGCGACACCTTC. Based on the CDR3 plus reference TRBV19 and TRBJ1-2, the full variable domain is DGGITQSPKYLFRKEGQNVTLSCEQNLNHDAMYWYRQDPGQGLRLIYYSQIVNDFQKGDIAEGYSVSREKKESFPLTVTSAQKNPTAFYLCATNPIRGARGDTFGSGTRLTVV.

This clonotype was detected ten times or more. This rearrangement joins TRBV7-2 to TRBJ1-4; TRBD1 matches 10 bases. The J segment lost 7 bases and the V segment lost 5 bases, leaving 7 bases of the junction unmatched. Germline V gives CDR1 SGHTA, CDR2 FQGNSA. The CDR3 runs to 15 residues. The CDR3 nucleotides are TGTGCCAGCAGCAGATCGACAGGGGGCTTTGAAAAACTGTTTTTT. Protein product: CASSRSTGGFEKLFF.

This rearrangement joins TRBV12-3 or TRBV12-4 to TRBJ2-5; D is undetermined. CDR3 length equals 13 residues. V shed 3 bases and J shed 2 bases, with 7 bases lying between them. The CDR3 nucleotides are TGTGCCAGCAGTTTGGCCAGACAAGAGACCCAGTACTTC. Protein product: CASSLARQETQYF.

About this clonotype: This may arise from a read error, as a much more abundant clone is one base away. The V and J genes are TRBV3-1 and TRBJ2-1; D is undetermined. Germline CDR1 LGHDT, CDR2 YNNKEL (reference sequence). This CDR3 spans 13 amino acids. CDR3 DNA sequence: TGTGCCAGCAGCCAAAGACAAAACAGTGAGCATTTCTTC. Translation gives CASSQRQNSEHFF.

The sample holds many counts of this clonotype. The chain combines TRBV27 with TRBJ1-1; D is unresolved. The CDR3 length is 13 residues. The V and J ends lost 3 bases and 1 base respectively, with 6 bases between them. Looked up from germline, CDR1 is MNHEY and CDR2 is SMNVEV (reference sequence). CDR3 region: CASSFTANTEAFF. The DNA for the CDR3 is TGTGCCAGCAGTTTTACAGCGAACACTGAAGCTTTCTTT.

As to this clonotype: A read error may be the cause here, since a much bigger clone is one base away. The chain's CDR3 is CDSQPLTGPFGEQYF. DNA for the CDR3: TGTGACAGTCAACCCTTGACAGGGCCCTTCGGCGAGCAGTACTTC. This rearrangement joins TRBV2 to TRBJ2-7, with 7 bases matching TRBD1. This CDR3 has 15 amino acids. The V gene's germline CDR1 is SNHLY and CDR2 FYNNEI.

This clonotype was counted ten times or more. V gene TRBV28 combines with J gene TRBJ2-5; D is unresolved. CDR3 length: 13 amino acids. From germline, CDR1 is MDHEN and CDR2 SYDVKM. Trimming took off 2 bases at V and 1 base at J, with 5 bases between the two ends. The CDR3 sequence: CASSLVSQETQYF. As DNA, the CDR3 is TGTGCCAGCAGTTTAGTGTCCCAAGAGACCCAGTACTTC.

As concerns this clonotype: A much larger clone differs from this one at a single base, so this may be a read error. The chain couples TRBV9 to TRBJ1-1; D possibly corresponds to TRBD1 (5 bases). CDR1 and CDR2 (germline): SGDLS, YYNGEE. The CDR3 has 16 residues. Here the CDR3 DNA reads TGTGCCAGCAGCGTAGCCAGGGCCAGGGTCAACACTAAAGCTTTCTTT. Amino acids: CASSVARARVNTKAFF.

Notes on this clonotype: It may be a read error: a sequence one base away is much more abundant. This sequence joins TRBV7-9 and TRBJ1-1, with D hard to call. The CDR3 has 15 amino acids. Germline V CDR1 and CDR2: SEHNR, FQNEAQ (reference sequence). The chain's CDR3 is CASRLGMGADTEAFF. DNA of the CDR3: TGTGCCAGCAGATTAGGTATGGGCGCCGACACTGAAGCTTTCTTT.

The chain is built from TRBV7-9 and TRBJ2-4; D may be TRBD2 (6 bases). V shed 2 bases and J shed 0 bases, with 14 bases lying between them. Germline V gene lookup returns CDR1 SEHNR and CDR2 FQNEAQ (reference sequence). This CDR3 has 17 residues. In DNA, the CDR3 is TGTGCCAGCAGCTTAACCGGGAGCATCCAAGCCAAAAACATTCAGTACTTC. This sequence encodes CASSLTGSIQAKNIQYF.

This clonotype was recorded at least ten times. The V call is TRBV27, the J call TRBJ2-3; a possible D gene is TRBD1 (6 bases). V gave up 6 bases and J gave up 1 base, with 17 bases separating them. Germline V gives CDR1 MNHEY, CDR2 SMNVEV (reference sequence). The CDR3 runs to 16 residues. The CDR3 DNA is TGTGCCAGCAGAAGCACACGACAGGTTGGCACAGATACGCAGTATTTT. Translated: CASRSTRQVGTDTQYF.

A note on this clonotype: A junction end diverges from the germline sequence, so it may reflect a read error. The rearrangement links TRBV19 to TRBJ2-3; 7 positions match TRBD2. Germline loops: CDR1 LNHDA, CDR2 SQIVND (reference sequence). This CDR3 spans 15 amino acids. The CDR3 protein is CASSIGGRGTDTQYF. CDR3 nucleotides: TGTGCAAGTAGTATAGGCGGGAGAGGCACAGATACGCAGTATTTT.

Regarding this clonotype: A read error may explain this, as a much larger clone is one base away. V usage is TRBV4-1 and J usage is TRBJ2-1, with TRBD2 as a possible D gene (5 bases). Germline V CDR1 and CDR2: MGHRA, YSYEKL. Trimming cost V 2 bases and J 6 bases, with 8 bases left between them. The CDR3 totals 13 residues. CDR3 protein: CASSQQRGNEQFF. DNA of the CDR3: TGCGCCAGCAGCCAACAACGGGGCAATGAGCAGTTCTTC.

This clonotype was detected many times. The chain is built from TRBV4-1 and TRBJ2-5, with 11 nucleotides matching TRBD2. From germline, CDR1 is MGHRA and CDR2 YSYEKL. Germline trimming cut 4 bases from V and 6 bases from J; bases unmatched to any gene: 7. The CDR3 has 15 residues. The CDR3 coding sequence is TGCGCCAGCAGCCCTAATAGCGGGAGGGAAAAGACCCAGTACTTC. This gives the protein CASSPNSGREKTQYF.

Concerning this clonotype: The missing conserved phenylalanine or tryptophan at the end of this CDR3 makes a read error likely. The V gene is TRBV4-1, the J gene TRBJ1-1; D may be TRBD1 (5 bases). The CDR3 totals 15 residues. From germline, CDR1 is MGHRA and CDR2 YSYEKL. Written as DNA, the CDR3 is TGCGCCAGTAGCCTCGGACATGGGGAATGGACTGAAGCTTTCTCT. It translates to CASSLGHGEWTEAFS.

As regards this clonotype: This clone may be a read error of a much larger clone one base away. The chain is built from TRBV4-3 and TRBJ2-1; 12 bases map to TRBD2. The length of the CDR3 is 17 residues. Per the germline V gene, CDR1 is LGHNA and CDR2 is YSLEER. Here the CDR3 reads CARSQYMTSGGYNEQFF. CDR3 bases: TGCGCCAGAAGCCAATATATGACTAGCGGGGGATACAATGAGCAGTTCTTC.

The chain recombines TRBV28 with TRBJ2-7; tentative D call: TRBD2 (5 bases). The CDR3 covers 15 residues. CDR1 MDHEN and CDR2 SYDVKM come from the germline V gene. Trimming pared 5 bases from V and 5 bases from J, leaving 19 bases between. For the CDR3, the DNA is TGTGCCAGCAGTCCCTCGGGATGGGCCGAGGACGAGCAGTACTTC. Residues: CASSPSGWAEDEQYF. Combining the CDR3 with reference TRBV28 and TRBJ2-7 gives the whole variable domain DVKVTQSSRYLVKRTGEKVFLECVQDMDHENMFWYRQDPGLGLRLIYFSYDVKMKEKGDIPEGYSVSREKKERFSLILESASTNQTSMYLCASSPSGWAEDEQYFGPGTRLTVT.

Only one count was recorded for this clonotype. This sequence joins TRBV25-1 and TRBJ2-1; TRBD2 matches at 8 bases. Germline trimming cut 6 bases from V and 5 bases from J; bases unmatched to any gene: 9. The CDR3 has 15 residues. Germline CDR1 MGHDK, CDR2 SYGVNS. The CDR3 is CASSSLAGINNEQFF. The CDR3 region has the DNA TGTGCCAGCAGCTCGCTAGCGGGTATAAACAATGAGCAGTTCTTC.

The J gene is TRBJ1-6, the V gene TRBV19; D is uncertain. V lost 6 bases to trimming and J lost 8 bases, with 20 bases between them. Germline-derived CDR1 and CDR2 are LNHDA and SQIVND (reference sequence). The CDR3 has 16 residues. The CDR3 DNA follows: TGTGCCAGTAGACGCCCGGGAGGGTCGGGTTATTCACCCCTCCACTTT. Translating it yields CASRRPGGSGYSPLHF.

The chain has TRBV28 and TRBJ2-7; 8 positions agree with TRBD1. CDR1 and CDR2 from the germline V gene are MDHEN and SYDVKM. The CDR3 loop spans 15 amino acids. Trimming removed 1 base from V and 4 bases from J; junction bases left unmatched: 6. The CDR3 reads CASSLSPYRGYEQYF. CDR3 in DNA: TGTGCCAGCAGTTTATCACCATACAGGGGGTACGAGCAGTACTTC.

Points on this clonotype: A single base separates this from a much larger clone, so it may be a read error. V is TRBV18 and J is TRBJ2-1; either TRBD1 or TRBD2 may fit D (5 bases each). The CDR3 spans 18 residues. V dropped 0 bases and J dropped 5 bases, with 20 bases sitting between them. CDR1 and CDR2 from the germline V gene are KGHSH and LQKENI. Written as DNA, the CDR3 is TGTGCCAGCTCACCACCGGGGCTTATAGCGCGGGTAGACAATGAGCAGTTCTTC. Residues: CASSPPGLIARVDNEQFF.

This clonotype was detected ten times or more. The chain is built from TRBV14 and TRBJ1-1; D is unclear. This CDR3 has 15 amino acids. Trimming cost V 1 base and J 1 base, with 10 bases left between them. Germline assignment: CDR1 SGHDN and CDR2 FVKESK. The CDR3 region is CASSQVPSPNTEAFF. In DNA, the CDR3 is TGTGCCAGCAGCCAAGTACCTTCTCCGAACACTGAAGCTTTCTTT.

This clonotype has ten or more counts. This sequence joins TRBV6-5 and TRBJ2-1, with 9 nucleotides matching TRBD2. Trimming removed 4 bases from V and 4 bases from J; junction bases left unmatched: 11. The germline V gene has CDR1 MNHEY and CDR2 SVGAGI. The CDR3 length is 17 residues. The CDR3 loop is CASSSRLAANLYNEQFF. The CDR3 DNA reads TGTGCCAGCAGTTCTCGACTAGCGGCCAACCTATACAATGAGCAGTTCTTC.

This clonotype was seen at least ten times. The rearrangement uses TRBV6-2 or TRBV6-3 and TRBJ2-5; D gene uncertain. V was cut by 2 bases and J by 5 bases, with 6 bases left in between. The CDR3 runs to 12 residues. Germline assignment: CDR1 MNHEY and CDR2 SVGEGT. The DNA of the CDR3 is TGTGCCAGCAGTTACGGTGTCGAGACCCAGTACTTC. This codes for CASSYGVETQYF.